This T cell receptor (beta chain) was sequenced for a study of T-cell memory formation after mild COVID-19. About the research overall: The study found TCR clusters largely donor specific.

TCR alpha and TCR beta cDNA libraries carrying sample barcodes and UMIs came from 5'RACE with constant-segment primers. TCRdb called the 5' RACE reads again in MiXCR, with one record for every CDR3 protein. The sample comprises approximately 500,000 distinct CDR3 sequences, 25% of which are singletons, and around 13% rests with the top ten. This clonotype has a handful of counts. The antigen remains unidentified. The length of the CDR3 is 15 residues. Germline trimming cut 4 bases from V and 4 bases from J; bases unmatched to any gene: 6. Germline V gene lookup returns CDR1 KGHDR and CDR2 SFDVKD. Findings and caveats of the study: CD4+ contracting clones lay mainly in CM and EM, CD8+ ones in EMRA.

What was sequenced was PBMCs or a T cell subset sorted from them (not recorded which). The chain couples TRBV24-1 to TRBJ1-1, with TRBD1 matching over 9 bases. This receptor was identified in an adult woman who had mild COVID-19 (a few samples of this study predate the infection). Cell type and time point are not known. CDR3 coding DNA: TGTGCCACCAGTGACGGGGACAGGGACGGCACTGAAGCTTTCTTT. It encodes CATSDGDRDGTEAFF.